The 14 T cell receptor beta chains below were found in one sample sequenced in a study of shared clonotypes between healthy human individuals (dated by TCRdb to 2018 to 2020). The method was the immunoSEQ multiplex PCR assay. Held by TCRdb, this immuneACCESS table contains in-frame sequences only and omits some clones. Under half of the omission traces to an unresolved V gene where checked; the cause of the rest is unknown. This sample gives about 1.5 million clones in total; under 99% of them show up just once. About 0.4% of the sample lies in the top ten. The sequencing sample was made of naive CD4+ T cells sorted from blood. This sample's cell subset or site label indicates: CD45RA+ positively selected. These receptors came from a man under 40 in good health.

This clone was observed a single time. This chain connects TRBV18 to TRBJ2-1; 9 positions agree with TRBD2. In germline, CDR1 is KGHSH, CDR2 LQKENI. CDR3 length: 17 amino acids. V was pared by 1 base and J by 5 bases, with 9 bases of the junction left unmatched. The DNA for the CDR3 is TGTGCCAGCTCACCACGTGTAAGTAGCGGGAGCCACAATGAGCAGTTCTTC. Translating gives CASSPRVSSGSHNEQFF.

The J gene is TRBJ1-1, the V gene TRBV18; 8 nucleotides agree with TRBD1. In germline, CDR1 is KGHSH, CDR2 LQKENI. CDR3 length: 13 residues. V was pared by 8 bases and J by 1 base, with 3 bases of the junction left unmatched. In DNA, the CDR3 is TGTGCCAGCCGGGGACAGGCGAACACTGAAGCTTTCTTT. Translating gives CASRGQANTEAFF.

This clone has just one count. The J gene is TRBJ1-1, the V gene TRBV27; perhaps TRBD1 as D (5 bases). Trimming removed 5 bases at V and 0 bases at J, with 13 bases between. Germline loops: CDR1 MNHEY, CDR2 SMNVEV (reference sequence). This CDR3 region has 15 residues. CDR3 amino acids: CASSPLQGVNTEAFF. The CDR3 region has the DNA TGTGCCAGCAGTCCACTCCAGGGTGTGAACACTGAAGCTTTCTTT.

CDR3 residues: CASSLAQRLGHEQYF. The CDR3 nucleotides read TGTGCCAGCAGCTTGGCCCAGAGGTTAGGCCACGAGCAGTACTTC. V gene TRBV5-5 combines with J gene TRBJ2-7, with D hard to call. The germline V gene has CDR1 SGHKS and CDR2 YYEKEE (reference sequence). The CDR3 has 15 amino acids. Trimming removed 0 bases at V and 5 bases at J, with 15 bases between.

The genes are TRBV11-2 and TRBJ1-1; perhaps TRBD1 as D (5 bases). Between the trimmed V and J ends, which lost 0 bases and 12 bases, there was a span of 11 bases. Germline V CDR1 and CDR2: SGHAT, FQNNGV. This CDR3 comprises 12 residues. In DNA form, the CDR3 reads TGTGCCAGCAGCTTAGACCGGGGGATTACTTTCTTT. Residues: CASSLDRGITFF.

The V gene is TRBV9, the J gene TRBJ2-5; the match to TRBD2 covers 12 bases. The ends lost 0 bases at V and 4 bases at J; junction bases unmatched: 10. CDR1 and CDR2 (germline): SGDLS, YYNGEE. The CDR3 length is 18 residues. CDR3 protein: CASSVEGRLAGAGETQYF. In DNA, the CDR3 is TGTGCCAGCAGCGTAGAAGGTCGACTAGCGGGAGCGGGAGAGACCCAGTACTTC.

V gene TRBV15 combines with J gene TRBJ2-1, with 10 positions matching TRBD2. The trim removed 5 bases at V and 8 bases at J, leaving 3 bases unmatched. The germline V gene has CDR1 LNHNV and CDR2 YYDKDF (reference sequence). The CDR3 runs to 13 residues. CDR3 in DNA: TGTGCCACCAGCCTAGCGGGAGTGTATGAGCAGTTCTTC. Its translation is CATSLAGVYEQFF.

CDR3 nucleotide sequence: TGCGCCAGCTCCCGAGGGACTAGCGGCCGCAATGAGCAGTTCTTC. Residues: CASSRGTSGRNEQFF. The V call is TRBV10-1, the J call TRBJ2-1, with 11 nucleotides matching TRBD2. CDR1 is WNHNN and CDR2 is SYGVQD in the germline V gene (reference sequence). V was clipped by 8 bases and J by 6 bases; unmatched bases: 9. This CDR3 has 15 amino acids.

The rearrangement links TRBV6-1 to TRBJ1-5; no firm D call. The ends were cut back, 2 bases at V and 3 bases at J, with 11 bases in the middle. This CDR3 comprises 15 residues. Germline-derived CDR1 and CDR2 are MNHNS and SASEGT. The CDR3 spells CASSEMTGPNQPQHF. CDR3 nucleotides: TGTGCCAGCAGTGAAATGACGGGTCCCAATCAGCCCCAGCATTTT.

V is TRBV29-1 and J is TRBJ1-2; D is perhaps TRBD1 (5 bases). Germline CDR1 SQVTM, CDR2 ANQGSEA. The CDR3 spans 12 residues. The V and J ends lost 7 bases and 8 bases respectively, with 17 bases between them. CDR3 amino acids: CSAEKGSLGYTF. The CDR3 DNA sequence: TGCAGCGCGGAGAAGGGGTCGTTGGGCTACACCTTC.

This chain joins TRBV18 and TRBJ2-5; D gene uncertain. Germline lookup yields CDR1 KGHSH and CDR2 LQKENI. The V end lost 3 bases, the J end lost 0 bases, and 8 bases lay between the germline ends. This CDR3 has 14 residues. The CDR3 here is CASSPLPNQETQYF. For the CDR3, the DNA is TGTGCCAGCTCACCGCTCCCAAACCAAGAGACCCAGTACTTC.

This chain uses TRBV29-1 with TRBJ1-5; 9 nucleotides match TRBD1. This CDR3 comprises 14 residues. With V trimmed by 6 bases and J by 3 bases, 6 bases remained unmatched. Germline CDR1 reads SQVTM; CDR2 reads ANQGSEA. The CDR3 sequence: CSVGGQGPNQPQHF. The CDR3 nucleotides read TGCAGCGTGGGGGGACAGGGTCCCAATCAGCCCCAGCATTTT. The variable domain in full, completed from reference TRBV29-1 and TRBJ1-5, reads SAVISQKPSRDICQRGTSLTIQCQVDSQVTMMFWYRQQPGQSLTLIATANQGSEATYESGFVIDKFPISRPNLTFSTLTVSNMSPEDSSIYLCSVGGQGPNQPQHFGDGTRLSIL.

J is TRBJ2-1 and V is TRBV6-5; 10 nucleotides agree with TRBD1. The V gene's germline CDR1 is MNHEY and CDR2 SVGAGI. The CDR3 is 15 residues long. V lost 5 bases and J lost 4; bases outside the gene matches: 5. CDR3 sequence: CASSRTGGTYNEQFF. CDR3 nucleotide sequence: TGTGCCAGCAGTCGGACAGGGGGGACTTACAATGAGCAGTTCTTC.

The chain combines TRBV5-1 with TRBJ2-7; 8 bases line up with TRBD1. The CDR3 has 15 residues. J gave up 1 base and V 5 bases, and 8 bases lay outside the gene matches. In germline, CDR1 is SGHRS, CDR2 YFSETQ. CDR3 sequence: CASRAGTGLSYEQYF. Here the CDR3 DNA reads TGCGCCAGCAGGGCCGGGACAGGATTATCCTACGAGCAGTACTTC.